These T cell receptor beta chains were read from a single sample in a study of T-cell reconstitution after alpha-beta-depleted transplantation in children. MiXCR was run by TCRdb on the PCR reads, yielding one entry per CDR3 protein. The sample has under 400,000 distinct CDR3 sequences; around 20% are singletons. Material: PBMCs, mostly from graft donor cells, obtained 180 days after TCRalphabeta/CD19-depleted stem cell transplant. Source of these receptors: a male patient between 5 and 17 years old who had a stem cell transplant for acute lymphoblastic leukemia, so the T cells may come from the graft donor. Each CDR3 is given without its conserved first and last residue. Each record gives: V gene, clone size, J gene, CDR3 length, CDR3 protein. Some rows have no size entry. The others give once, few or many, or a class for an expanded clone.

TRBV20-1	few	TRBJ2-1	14	SAREGKRVGLLEQF
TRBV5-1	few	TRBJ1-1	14	ASSLLGAEYDTEAF
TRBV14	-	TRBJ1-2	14	ASSHGTGKANYGYT
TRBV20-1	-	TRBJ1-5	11	SAATGYNQPQH
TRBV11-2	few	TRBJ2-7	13	ASSLDARYSYEQY
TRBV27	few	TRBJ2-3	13	ASSFSPQQGDTQY
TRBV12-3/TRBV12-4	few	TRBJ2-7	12	ASSLAGGRNEQY
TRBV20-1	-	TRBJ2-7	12	SASVKQNPYEQY
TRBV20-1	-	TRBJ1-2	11	SAASGPYGGYT
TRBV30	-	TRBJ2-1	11	AWRATPNNEQF
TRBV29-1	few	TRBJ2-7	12	SASSAQGNYEQY
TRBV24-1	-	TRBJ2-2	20	ATSDFGIGTSGRAVNTGELF
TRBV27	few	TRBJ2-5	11	ATSQRGAETQY
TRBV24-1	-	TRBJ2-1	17	ATSAYPGSSESSYNEQF
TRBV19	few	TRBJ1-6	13	ASSISDTYNSPLH
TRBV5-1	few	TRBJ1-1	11	ASSWSENTEAF
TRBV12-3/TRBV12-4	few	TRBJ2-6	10	ASSLGTNVLT
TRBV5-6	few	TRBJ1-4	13	ASSLARGQGEKLF
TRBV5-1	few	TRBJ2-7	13	ASSSASGNSYEQY
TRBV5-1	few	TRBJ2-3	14	ASSLDSSAWSDTQY
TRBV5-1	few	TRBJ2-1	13	ASKNLYGSHNEQF
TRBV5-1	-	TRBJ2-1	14	ASSQRTPRSYNEQF
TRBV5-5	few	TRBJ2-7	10	ASSVPSYEQY
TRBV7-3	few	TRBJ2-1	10	ASSLPRGEQF
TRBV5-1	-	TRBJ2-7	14	ASSLVGTLPNVEQY
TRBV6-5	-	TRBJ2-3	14	ASSYSRTSRADTQY
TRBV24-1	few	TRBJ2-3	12	ASRGGLGTDTQY
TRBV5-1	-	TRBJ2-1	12	ASSLVANRNEQF
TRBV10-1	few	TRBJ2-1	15	ASSETRRTGRYNEQF
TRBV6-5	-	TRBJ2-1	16	ASSYSRGLALLYNEQF
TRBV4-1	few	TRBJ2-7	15	ASSQPTRGLAGGGQY
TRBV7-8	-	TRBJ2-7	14	ASSLRKVHLADEQY
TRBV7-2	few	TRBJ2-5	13	ASSLGGAGRETQY
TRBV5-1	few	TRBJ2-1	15	ASSLGNRGKNYNEQF
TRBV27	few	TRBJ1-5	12	ASSLNWSNQPQH
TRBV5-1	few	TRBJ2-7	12	ASSFAGATYEQY
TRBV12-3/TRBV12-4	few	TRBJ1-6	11	ASSRDWGSPLH
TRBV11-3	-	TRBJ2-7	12	ASSFSAGSYEQY
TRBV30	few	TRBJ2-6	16	AWSVDRTSPPGANVLT
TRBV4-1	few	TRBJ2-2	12	ASSSQVNTGELF
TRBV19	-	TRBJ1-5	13	ASSIWGYGNQPQH
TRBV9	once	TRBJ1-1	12	ASSSEDWDTEAF
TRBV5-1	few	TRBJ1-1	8	ASSAESAF
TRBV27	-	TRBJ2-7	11	ASGTSASYEQY
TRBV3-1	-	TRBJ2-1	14	ASSQVGGGSYNEQF
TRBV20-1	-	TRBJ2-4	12	SARVHWSKDIQY
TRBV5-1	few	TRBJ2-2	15	ASSLLRDRGNTGELF
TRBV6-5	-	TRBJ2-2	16	ASSYEGQGPDNTGELF
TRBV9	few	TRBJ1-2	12	ASSAGMSMNGYT
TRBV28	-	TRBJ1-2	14	ASSLPQGQGTYGYT
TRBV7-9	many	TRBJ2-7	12	ASRGRGTAYEQY